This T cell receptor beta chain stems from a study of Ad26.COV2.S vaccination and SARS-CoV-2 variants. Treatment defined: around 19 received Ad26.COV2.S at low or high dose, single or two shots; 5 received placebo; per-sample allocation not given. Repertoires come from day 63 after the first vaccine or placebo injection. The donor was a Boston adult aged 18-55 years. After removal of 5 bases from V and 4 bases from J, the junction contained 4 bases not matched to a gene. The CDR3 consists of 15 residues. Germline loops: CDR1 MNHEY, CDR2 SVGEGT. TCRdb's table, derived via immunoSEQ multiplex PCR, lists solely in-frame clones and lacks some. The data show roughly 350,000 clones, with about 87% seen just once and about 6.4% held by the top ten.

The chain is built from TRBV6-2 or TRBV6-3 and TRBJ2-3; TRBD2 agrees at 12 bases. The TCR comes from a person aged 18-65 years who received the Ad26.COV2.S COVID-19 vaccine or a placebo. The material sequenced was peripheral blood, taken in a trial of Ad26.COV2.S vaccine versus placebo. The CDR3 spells CASSRTSGASDTQYF. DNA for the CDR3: TGTGCCAGCAGTCGGACTAGCGGGGCGTCAGATACGCAGTATTTT.